This record looks at one TCR beta chain sequence and its context. The method was immunoSEQ multiplex PCR; TCRdb's version includes in-frame clones alone and lacks a portion of them. Found here are about 64,000 clones, roughly 93% of them singletons; the top ten hold approximately 1.6%. This entry belongs to a study of blood T cell repertoires in COVID-19. This TCR derives from a human donor in a cohort sampled during active COVID-19. The sequenced sample consisted of peripheral blood.

CDR3 DNA sequence: TGTGCCACCATCCAAAGTGGGGGGATGAATCAGCCCCAGCATTTT. Its protein is CATIQSGGMNQPQHF. The genes are TRBV15 and TRBJ1-5, with a tentative D call TRBD1 (5 bases). V lost 7 bases to trimming and J lost 4 bases, with 17 bases between them. Germline V gene lookup returns CDR1 LNHNV and CDR2 YYDKDF (reference sequence). CDR3 length equals 15 residues.